This T cell receptor (beta chain) was captured in a study of blood T cell repertoires in COVID-19. Study details: The United States, Italy and Spain provided the acute and convalescent COVID-19 samples.

This CDR3 has 14 amino acids. In germline, CDR1 is SGHDT, CDR2 YYEEEE. With 4 bases removed from V and 5 bases from J, the gap between germline ends came to 12 bases. In the authors' methods: Quantification of nucleated cells was approximated via reference gene primer amplification. Measured with immunoSEQ multiplex PCR; TCRdb has only the in-frame clones, and not every one. The V and J calls and clone size come from that table; D and trimming were worked out from the DNA. The sample yields over 65,000 clones, around four fifths seen once. The V call is TRBV5-6, the J call TRBJ2-2; D may be TRBD1 (6 bases). The sequencing sample was made of peripheral blood. The receptor's source is an elderly man with active or convalescent COVID-19. DNA of the CDR3: TGTGCCAGCAGCGAAACAGGGTGGACCGGGGAGCTGTTTTTT. It specifies CASSETGWTGELFF.